This T cell receptor (beta chain) stems from a study of shared clonotypes between healthy human individuals. Findings of the study overall: The generation probabilities recorded for non-shared clonotypes fell below those of clonotypes shared by all four donors.

In the case of this clone: Its antigen is undetermined.

The protocol was immunoSEQ multiplex PCR, while the TCRdb copy is restricted to in-frame clones and leaves out a portion. The sample has approximately 2,200,000 clones; under 95% are singletons. Trimming removed 5 bases at V and 5 bases at J, with 12 bases between. The CDR3 runs to 14 residues. The germline V gene has CDR1 SEHNR and CDR2 FQNEAQ (reference sequence). CD45RO-negative CD8 cells positively selected for CCR7 made up the naive population, which excluded terminally differentiated effector memory CD45RA+ cells. The sample comprised naive CD8+ T cells from PBMCs. This chain connects TRBV7-9 to TRBJ2-2, with a possible D match to TRBD1 (5 bases). This TCR derives from a man aged 18 to 29 in good health. Some clones in this sample may be carry-over from other donors' samples. This CDR3 reads CASSEGAQTGELFF. CDR3 coding DNA: TGTGCCAGCAGCGAAGGGGCACAGACCGGGGAGCTGTTTTTT.